Presented here are 22 T cell receptor beta chains from one specimen sequenced in a study of blood T cell repertoires in COVID-19. Profiling relied on immunoSEQ multiplex PCR, and the TCRdb table lists in-frame clones only, not all of them. The repertoire has 180,000 or so clones, around 86% of them found once; the top ten carry around 6%. Specimen: PBMCs or T cells enriched from blood (not recorded which). The receptors were sampled from a man aged 40-50 years with acute COVID-19.

The chain has TRBV29-1 and TRBJ1-6; 10 nucleotides line up with TRBD1. Looked up from germline, CDR1 is SQVTM and CDR2 is ANQGSEA. J was trimmed by 8 bases and V by 5 bases; bases with no gene match: 9. The CDR3 runs to 15 residues. The DNA of the CDR3 is TGCAGCGTTAATACGGGACAGGGGAGGGATTCACCCCTCCACTTT. Amino acids: CSVNTGQGRDSPLHF.

The rearrangement uses TRBV25-1 and TRBJ2-5, with D possibly being TRBD1 (6 bases). Germline V gene data show CDR1 as MGHDK and CDR2 as SYGVNS. Deletions cut 6 bases from V and 3 bases from J, with 11 bases between. This CDR3 contains 13 residues. The CDR3 is CASRGHSEETQYF. The CDR3 coding sequence is TGTGCCAGCAGGGGACACAGCGAAGAGACCCAGTACTTC.

The chain carries TRBV7-2 and TRBJ2-3; 13 nucleotides match TRBD2. The CDR3 has 19 amino acids. From germline, CDR1 is SGHTA and CDR2 FQGNSA. The trim removed 5 bases at V and 0 bases at J, leaving 11 bases unmatched. CDR3: CASSGQAGTSGTSTDTQYF. In nucleotides, the CDR3 is TGTGCCAGCAGCGGCCAAGCCGGGACTAGCGGGACTAGCACAGATACGCAGTATTTT.

The genes are TRBV30 and TRBJ1-1, with D possibly TRBD1 on 6 matching bases. The CDR3 consists of 14 residues. Deletions cut 2 bases from V and 3 bases from J, with 13 bases between. Germline CDR1 and CDR2: GTSNPN and SVGIG (reference sequence). CDR3 sequence (DNA): TGTGCCTGGAGTAGGAAGGGGGGGGACACTGAAGCTTTCTTT. Amino acid sequence: CAWSRKGGDTEAFF.

This clone was seen more than once but under ten times. The gene calls are TRBV10-3 and TRBJ1-5, with D hard to call. V lost 0 bases and J lost 7, with 13 bases in between. This CDR3 is built from 15 residues. The V gene's germline CDR1 is ENHRY and CDR2 SYGVKD. CDR3 nucleotides: TGTGCCATCAGTGAGTCCCGGGATCAATCGCAGCCCCAGCATTTT. Its translation is CAISESRDQSQPQHF.

This clone has only a few counts. The rearrangement links TRBV23-1 to TRBJ1-5, with D maybe TRBD1 (6 bases). TRBV23-1 counts as an open reading frame of uncertain function. This CDR3 has 14 amino acids. Trimming stripped 2 bases from V and 7 bases from J, with 12 bases between. CDR3 in amino acids: CASSQRGGGQPQHF. In nucleotides, the CDR3 is TGCGCCAGCAGTCAAAGAGGGGGAGGGCAGCCCCAGCATTTT.

The chain couples TRBV28 to TRBJ1-2; weak D call: TRBD1 (6 bases). V dropped 6 bases and J dropped 2 bases, with 16 bases sitting between them. The CDR3 extends over 15 amino acids. Germline V gene sequence: CDR1 MDHEN, CDR2 SYDVKM. This CDR3 reads CASRIYGGGNYGYTF. The CDR3 DNA reads TGTGCCAGCAGGATATATGGGGGGGGCAACTATGGCTACACCTTC.

In DNA form, the CDR3 reads TGTGCCAGCAACACAGGTTACAATCAGCCCCAGCATTTT. Amino acid sequence: CASNTGYNQPQHF. The chain joins TRBV28 to TRBJ1-5, with D maybe TRBD1 (5 bases). Germline loops: CDR1 MDHEN, CDR2 SYDVKM. The CDR3 is 13 residues long. Trimming took 7 bases from V and 3 from J, leaving 10 bases between them. Using reference TRBV28 and TRBJ1-5 for the parts outside the CDR3, the full variable domain is DVKVTQSSRYLVKRTGEKVFLECVQDMDHENMFWYRQDPGLGLRLIYFSYDVKMKEKGDIPEGYSVSREKKERFSLILESASTNQTSMYLCASNTGYNQPQHFGDGTRLSIL.

This chain uses TRBV19 with TRBJ2-5; TRBD1 aligns across 12 bases. The length of the CDR3 is 15 residues. The V gene end was trimmed by 6 bases and the J gene end by 5 bases; junction bases not matched to a gene: 7. The germline gives CDR1 LNHDA, CDR2 SQIVND (reference sequence). CDR3 sequence (DNA): TGTGCCAGTAGGTCCCGGGACAGGGGGCAGGAGACCCAGTACTTC. This codes for CASRSRDRGQETQYF.

The chain uses TRBV4-1 and TRBJ2-7; possible D gene TRBD1, 6 bases. Trimming took 0 bases from V and 3 from J, leaving 21 bases between them. Per germline, CDR1 MGHRA and CDR2 YSYEKL. This CDR3 spans 18 amino acids. Here the CDR3 DNA reads TGCGCCAGCAGCCAAGATCAACCAGGGCAGGGGAAGGTCTACGAGCAGTACTTC. The encoded protein is CASSQDQPGQGKVYEQYF.

This sequence joins TRBV30 and TRBJ1-1; D may be TRBD1 (6 bases). V was trimmed by 3 bases and J by 5 bases, leaving 10 bases between them. The V gene's germline CDR1 is GTSNPN and CDR2 SVGIG (reference sequence). The CDR3 has 12 amino acids. Written as DNA, the CDR3 is TGTGCCTGGAGGGGGGGGCGGACTGAAGCTTTCTTT. It is translated as CAWRGGRTEAFF.

Note on this clone: The sample carries other DNA sequences with the same CDR3. The chain has TRBV9 and TRBJ2-1; D is perhaps TRBD2 (6 bases). Germline V CDR1 and CDR2: SGDLS, YYNGEE. CDR3 length equals 12 residues. V lost 3 bases, J lost 8 bases, and 9 bases lay in between. CDR3 DNA sequence: TGTGCCAGCAGCGCCGGGGGTGATGAGCAGTTCTTC. It yields the protein CASSAGGDEQFF. The variable domain in full, completed from reference TRBV9 and TRBJ2-1, reads DSGVTQTPKHLITATGQRVTLRCSPRSGDLSVYWYQQSLDQGLQFLIQYYNGEERAKGNILERFSAQQFPDLHSELNLSSLELGDSALYFCASSAGGDEQFFGPGTRLTVL.

This clone was found once. J is TRBJ1-2 and V is TRBV7-3; TRBD1 is a possible D gene (6 bases). Germline V gene data show CDR1 as SGHTA and CDR2 as FQGTGA. V was pared by 7 bases and J by 6 bases, with 12 bases between. CDR3 size: 12 residues. In DNA, the CDR3 is TGTGCCAGCAAGGGGACACAAGATGGCTACACCTTC. Protein product: CASKGTQDGYTF.

This sequence joins TRBV5-6 and TRBJ2-5; 7 bases match TRBD2. Germline values: CDR1 SGHDT, CDR2 YYEEEE. This CDR3 region has 15 residues. V was clipped by 3 bases and J by 5 bases; unmatched bases: 10. This chain's CDR3 is CASSSPFRGGETQYF. The CDR3 DNA is TGTGCCAGCAGCTCACCCTTTAGGGGAGGGGAGACCCAGTACTTC.

The sample holds a few counts of this clone. V is TRBV5-1 and J is TRBJ1-2; TRBD1 matches at 11 bases. This CDR3 region has 15 residues. Germline trimming cut 0 bases from V and 7 bases from J; bases unmatched to any gene: 5. Germline-derived CDR1 and CDR2 are SGHRS and YFSETQ. In DNA, the CDR3 is TGCGCCAGCAGCTTGGCGGGACAGGGGGAGTCTGGCTACACCTTC. Residues: CASSLAGQGESGYTF.

For this clone: The identical CDR3 is also encoded by other nucleotide sequences in the sample. The chain recombines TRBV9 with TRBJ1-6; D possibly corresponds to TRBD1 (5 bases). The ends were cut back, 0 bases at V and 6 bases at J, with 7 bases in the middle. Per the germline V gene, CDR1 is SGDLS and CDR2 is YYNGEE. There are 14 residues in the CDR3. The CDR3 loop is CASSVAQGNSPLHF. For the CDR3, the DNA is TGTGCCAGCAGCGTAGCGCAGGGTAATTCACCCCTCCACTTT.

V is TRBV13 and J is TRBJ2-7; 7 positions agree with TRBD1. Per the germline V gene, CDR1 is PRHDT and CDR2 is FYEKMQ (reference sequence). V shed 2 bases and J 3 bases; nucleotides not matched to a gene: 4. There are 14 residues in the CDR3. The CDR3 nucleotides are TGTGCCAGCAGCTTAAGGGACAGAGACTACGAGCAGTACTTC. Its protein product is CASSLRDRDYEQYF.

This clone was seen more than once but under ten times. This chain joins TRBV5-6 and TRBJ1-2; maybe TRBD1 (6 bases). There are 13 residues in the CDR3. V lost 4 bases to trimming and J lost 8 bases, with 15 bases between them. Germline-derived CDR1 and CDR2 are SGHDT and YYEEEE. CDR3 DNA sequence: TGTGCCAGCAGCCTCCAGGGGTGGAGGGGCTACACCTTC. Translation: CASSLQGWRGYTF.

The gene calls are TRBV28 and TRBJ1-4; no reliable D call. Germline CDR1 MDHEN, CDR2 SYDVKM. The CDR3 covers 15 residues. Trimming took off 7 bases at V and 0 bases at J, with 12 bases between the two ends. The CDR3 DNA is TGTGCCAGCACCCCCGCTAGAGCAACTAATGAAAAACTGTTTTTT. Encoded protein: CASTPARATNEKLFF. Full variable domain (remainder filled in from reference TRBV28 and TRBJ1-4): DVKVTQSSRYLVKRTGEKVFLECVQDMDHENMFWYRQDPGLGLRLIYFSYDVKMKEKGDIPEGYSVSREKKERFSLILESASTNQTSMYLCASTPARATNEKLFFGSGTQLSVL.

The V gene is TRBV6-4, the J gene TRBJ2-1; D gene ambiguous. Germline CDR1 reads MRHNA; CDR2 reads SNTAGT. This CDR3 region has 14 residues. The ends were cut back, 4 bases at V and 4 bases at J, with 11 bases in the middle. The chain's CDR3 is CASSVGPYYNEQFF. Here the CDR3 DNA reads TGTGCCAGCAGTGTTGGCCCATATTACAATGAGCAGTTCTTC.

This chain joins TRBV25-1 and TRBJ1-1; 10 bases agree with TRBD1. The CDR3 spans 15 residues. The V gene end was trimmed by 4 bases and the J gene end by 3 bases; junction bases not matched to a gene: 5. In germline, CDR1 is MGHDK, CDR2 SYGVNS. The CDR3 nucleotides are TGTGCCAGCAGTGGGACAGGGGGAATGGACACTGAAGCTTTCTTT. Residues: CASSGTGGMDTEAFF.

The V call is TRBV27, the J call TRBJ2-7; 11 bases are shared with TRBD2. V lost 5 bases and J lost 3; bases outside the gene matches: 3. CDR3 size: 14 residues. From germline, CDR1 is MNHEY and CDR2 SMNVEV (reference sequence). The DNA of the CDR3 is TGTGCCAGCAGTGCGGGACTAGCGGTCTACGAGCAGTACTTC. Residues: CASSAGLAVYEQYF.